What follows are 19 T cell receptor beta chains derived from one specimen sequenced in a study of CD4 and CD8 cells across lung adenocarcinoma regions. TCRdb analysed the PCR reads with MiXCR anew, one entry per CDR3 protein. The data hold about 25,000 distinct CDR3 sequences, with around 56% observed a single time. Sequenced: CD8+ T cells from the center of a lung tumor. All receptors come from a male donor with lung adenocarcinoma. The CD4 and CD8 labels of this study may be unreliable.

A few counts support this clonotype. The V and J genes are TRBV6-1 and TRBJ2-3, with 9 positions matching TRBD1. The germline V gene has CDR1 MNHNS and CDR2 SASEGT. There are 15 residues in the CDR3. V trimming: 6 bases; J trimming: 0 bases; junction bases outside the gene matches: 4. The DNA of the CDR3 is TGTGCCAGCAGCGATGGACAGGGGAGCACAGATACGCAGTATTTT. As protein: CASSDGQGSTDTQYF.

To note about this clonotype: A read error may account for a junction end that differs from germline. The chain recombines TRBV10-2 with TRBJ2-3; D gene ambiguous. CDR3 length equals 16 residues. The germline V gene encodes CDR1 WSHSY and CDR2 SAAADI. The CDR3 DNA follows: TGCGCCAGCAGTGAGCCGGGTGGGCGACCCACAGATACGCAGTATTTC. The encoded protein is CASSEPGGRPTDTQYF.

Many counts were recorded for this clonotype. This chain uses TRBV27 with TRBJ2-7; 10 nucleotides align to TRBD2. CDR1 MNHEY and CDR2 SMNVEV come from the germline V gene (reference sequence). The CDR3 consists of 14 residues. With 8 bases clipped from V and 3 bases from J, the junction kept 7 bases outside the gene matches. The CDR3 coding sequence is TGTGCCAGCGGCCGGACTAGCGGAGTCTACGAGCAGTACTTC. Amino acid sequence: CASGRTSGVYEQYF.

The chain joins TRBV6-5 to TRBJ2-3, with D perhaps TRBD2 (5 bases). CDR1 is MNHEY, CDR2 SVGAGI, per germline. The CDR3 is 15 residues long. Trimming removed 4 bases at V and 10 bases at J, with 21 bases between. The CDR3 sequence is CASSLEGGGYNAQYF. The CDR3 DNA is TGTGCCAGCAGTTTAGAGGGTGGCGGCTACAATGCGCAGTATTTT.

This clonotype was picked up one time. This chain uses TRBV6-5 with TRBJ1-1; TRBD1 might be the D (6 bases). The CDR3 covers 13 residues. Trimming pared 6 bases from V and 1 base from J, leaving 9 bases between. Germline V gene data show CDR1 as MNHEY and CDR2 as SVGAGI. In DNA form, the CDR3 reads TGTGCCAGCAGATTACAGGGGAACACTGAAGCTTTCTTT. Residues: CASRLQGNTEAFF.

Here the CDR3 reads CASSLRHQETQYF. Here the CDR3 DNA reads TGTGCCAGCAGCCTACGACACCAAGAGACCCAGTACTTC. The V call is TRBV14, the J call TRBJ2-1; D unclear. Gene TRBJ2-5 matches the end of the DNA better, so the J call may be wrong. CDR1 SGHDN and CDR2 FVKESK come from the germline V gene. CDR3 length: 13 residues.

The J gene is TRBJ2-5, the V gene TRBV6-1; TRBD2 agrees at 11 bases. V shed 4 bases and J 5 bases; nucleotides not matched to a gene: 6. The CDR3 loop spans 15 amino acids. Germline loops: CDR1 MNHNS, CDR2 SASEGT. The CDR3 DNA follows: TGTGCCAGCAGTGGTTCTAGCGGGGGGAGTGAGACCCAGTACTTC. Its translation: CASSGSSGGSETQYF.

This clonotype was picked up one time. This chain's CDR3 is CASSEGWASRDLETQYF. Here the CDR3 DNA reads TGTGCCAGCAGTGAGGGTTGGGCGAGCCGGGACCTAGAGACGCAGTATTTT. This rearrangement joins TRBV6-1 to TRBJ2-3; TRBD1 or TRBD2 may be the D gene (5 bases each). This CDR3 contains 17 residues. Germline V lookup: CDR1 MNHNS, CDR2 SASEGT. Trimming pared 3 bases from V and 9 bases from J, leaving 25 bases between.

This clonotype was seen ten or more times. The chain couples TRBV6-1 to TRBJ1-6; D might be TRBD1 (5 bases). V lost 4 bases and J lost 1, with 14 bases in between. Germline CDR1 is MNHNS and CDR2 is SASEGT. This CDR3 is built from 17 residues. CDR3 protein: CASSGGGGGSYNSPLHF. Here the CDR3 DNA reads TGTGCCAGCAGTGGGGGCGGGGGAGGGTCCTATAATTCACCCCTCCACTTT.

In its sample, this clonotype was seen many times. The CDR3 nucleotides read TGTGCCAGCAGTTACAGGGGGCGAGCTTTCTTT. It codes for CASSYRGRAFF. The chain links TRBV6-5 to TRBJ1-1, with TRBD1 matching 7 bases. This CDR3 region has 11 residues. With V trimmed by 2 bases and J by 10 bases, 1 base remained unmatched. CDR1 and CDR2 from the germline V gene are MNHEY and SVGAGI.

Comment on this clonotype: Relative to the germline gene, one junction end is altered; a read error may explain this. The V and J genes are TRBV6-1 and TRBJ2-5; a possible D gene is TRBD1 (6 bases). Germline V gene sequence: CDR1 MNHNS, CDR2 SASEGT. CDR3 length equals 14 residues. The CDR3 DNA sequence: TGTGCGGGCAGTGGGGTGGGGGACACAGAGACGCAGTACTTC. Protein product: CAGSGVGDTETQYF.

In this sample, this clonotype turned up a few times. This chain joins TRBV10-3 and TRBJ2-7; no clear D. V lost 10 bases to trimming and J lost 0 bases, with 16 bases between them. The CDR3 has 14 amino acids. Germline lookup yields CDR1 ENHRY and CDR2 SYGVKD. The CDR3 region has the DNA TGTGCCACCCGCCTTGGGGTTTCCTCCTACGAGCAGTACTTC. Translating it yields CATRLGVSSYEQYF.

The chain uses TRBV28 and TRBJ2-2, with D perhaps matching TRBD2 (7 bases). Germline V gene sequence: CDR1 MDHEN, CDR2 SYDVKM. The CDR3 contains 16 residues. The V and J ends lost 7 bases and 16 bases respectively, with 31 bases between them. Here the CDR3 DNA reads TGTGCCAGCACAAGAAGCGGGGCGCTAAGCACAGGGACGCAGTTTTTT. Protein product: CASTRSGALSTGTQFF.

Worth noting for this clonotype: An end of the junction does not agree with germline; a read error may underlie this. This chain links TRBV6-1 with TRBJ2-3, with D possibly matching TRBD2 (6 bases). The CDR3 runs 16 residues. Germline V lookup: CDR1 MNHNS, CDR2 SASEGT. CDR3 in amino acids: CACSDAGLWAKDMQYF. The CDR3 DNA is TGTGCGTGCAGTGACGCGGGGCTGTGGGCCAAAGATATGCAGTATTTT.

This clonotype was seen ten or more times. J is TRBJ2-1 and V is TRBV6-5; TRBD2 is a possible D gene (5 bases). The germline V gene encodes CDR1 MNHEY and CDR2 SVGAGI. CDR3 length: 15 residues. V lost 4 bases to trimming and J lost 0 bases, with 10 bases between them. Here the CDR3 DNA reads TGTGCCAGCAGTTTGGGCCGGGGCTCCTACAATGAGCAGTTCTTC. This codes for CASSLGRGSYNEQFF.

This clonotype was seen only once. The rearrangement joins TRBV27 to TRBJ2-4; TRBD2 agrees at 7 bases. The CDR3 runs to 16 residues. Per germline, CDR1 MNHEY and CDR2 SMNVEV (reference sequence). Trimming removed 6 bases from V and 10 bases from J; junction bases left unmatched: 18. The DNA of the CDR3 is TGTGCCAGCAGGGGGTCCGGGAGGCTAGACAAAGAGATTCAGTACTTC. It is translated as CASRGSGRLDKEIQYF.

The rearrangement joins TRBV10-3 to TRBJ2-5, with D perhaps TRBD2 (6 bases). The V gene lost 4 bases and the J gene lost 11 bases, with 14 bases spanning the gap. This CDR3 is 12 amino acids long. Per germline, CDR1 ENHRY and CDR2 SYGVKD. The CDR3 nucleotides are TGTGCCATCAGTGGGGGGGTCGATGAGCAGTACTTC. This encodes CAISGGVDEQYF.

This clonotype came up once. A junction end diverges from the germline sequence, so it may reflect a read error. V is TRBV6-1 and J is TRBJ2-3, with D possibly TRBD2 on 7 matching bases. Germline CDR1 and CDR2: MNHNS and SASEGT. The CDR3 has 16 amino acids. CDR3 sequence (DNA): TGTGCGTGCAGCGAAGCGGGGCCAGGGGCTAAGGATATGCAGTATTTT. The encoded protein is CACSEAGPGAKDMQYF.

The CDR3 DNA sequence: TGCGCCAGCAGTGGGGGTAGGACTAGCGGCAACAATGAGCAGTTCTTC. Its translation: CASSGGRTSGNNEQFF. This rearrangement joins TRBV10-2 to TRBJ2-1, with 10 bases identical to TRBD2. CDR3 length: 16 residues. Trimming at V came to 4 bases and at J to 5 bases, leaving 8 bases not matched to a gene. Germline loops: CDR1 WSHSY, CDR2 SAAADI.